This entry lists 22 T cell receptor beta chains sequenced from one sample in a study of blood T cell repertoires in COVID-19 (dated by TCRdb to the early 2020s). Libraries were built with the immunoSEQ multiplex PCR assay. As stored in TCRdb, this immuneACCESS dataset retains in-frame rearrangements with V and J assigned. A fraction of the clones does not appear; measured against another copy, unresolved V genes explain less than half of the discrepancy, and the remainder lacks a known reason. For this sample there are 68,000 or so clones; about 85% appear just once. The leading ten clones occupy about 3.5% of the sample. The sample was peripheral blood. These receptors all come from a woman aged 45-65 years with COVID-19, enrolled during active disease.

This clone was counted between two and nine times. The chain combines TRBV29-1 with TRBJ1-1; D may be TRBD1 (5 bases). CDR3 length: 12 amino acids. Germline CDR1 SQVTM, CDR2 ANQGSEA. DNA for the CDR3: TGCGCTGGGGGAGGGGAGGGCACTGAAGCTTTCTTT. Its translation: CAGGGEGTEAFF.

The chain employs TRBV28 and TRBJ1-5; the D is unclear. CDR3 length equals 13 residues. Germline CDR1 and CDR2: MDHEN and SYDVKM. V gave up 2 bases and J gave up 11 bases, with 13 bases separating them. The CDR3 DNA sequence: TGTGCCAGCAGTTTACCCGGTCCGTCGGCCCAGCATTTT. This translates into CASSLPGPSAQHF.

This sequence joins TRBV11-2 and TRBJ2-1; TRBD1 matches at 8 bases. The CDR3 has 16 residues. After removal of 5 bases from V and 4 bases from J, the junction contained 10 bases not matched to a gene. Germline-derived CDR1 and CDR2 are SGHAT and FQNNGV. This CDR3 is CASSVWGQEPYNEQFF. CDR3 nucleotide sequence: TGTGCCAGCAGCGTCTGGGGACAGGAGCCATACAATGAGCAGTTCTTC.

The genes are TRBV4-1 and TRBJ1-3; TRBD1 agrees at 10 bases. With V trimmed by 4 bases and J by 4 bases, 7 bases remained unmatched. Germline V gene data show CDR1 as MGHRA and CDR2 as YSYEKL. The CDR3 spans 16 residues. The CDR3 sequence: CASSLRTGGGGNTIYF. The CDR3, as DNA: TGCGCCAGCAGCCTTCGGACAGGGGGAGGAGGAAACACCATATATTTT.

The DNA of the CDR3 is TGTGCCAGCAGCCAGTGGAGGGGCAACCACAATTCACCCCTCCACTTT. Protein: CASSQWRGNHNSPLHF. This chain links TRBV3-1 (or the pseudogene TRBV3-2) with TRBJ1-6, with D perhaps matching TRBD1 (5 bases). The CDR3 sequence is 16 residues long. V was trimmed by 3 bases and J by 7 bases, leaving 16 bases between them. The V gene's germline CDR1 is LGHDT and CDR2 YNNKEL (reference sequence).

The chain employs TRBV12-3 or TRBV12-4 and TRBJ1-4; perhaps TRBD1 as D (6 bases). The germline V and J ends were trimmed by 5 bases and 8 bases, with 12 bases remaining between them. The CDR3 loop spans 13 amino acids. The CDR3 nucleotides are TGTGCCAGCAGTCAAACCGGGACAGAAAAACTGTTTTTT. It encodes CASSQTGTEKLFF.

V is TRBV2 and J is TRBJ2-5, with TRBD1 as a possible D gene (5 bases). Germline V CDR1 and CDR2: SNHLY, FYNNEI. Trimming took off 9 bases at V and 5 bases at J, with 10 bases between the two ends. The CDR3 runs 11 residues. The CDR3 region has the DNA TGTGCCAGTTCTAAGGGGGAGACCCAGTACTTC. Its protein product is CASSKGETQYF. Drawing the rest from reference TRBV2 and TRBJ2-5, the complete variable domain is EPEVTQTPSHQVTQMGQEVILRCVPISNHLYFYWYRQILGQKVEFLVSFYNNEISEKSEIFDDQFSVERPDGSNFTLKIRSTKLEDSAMYFCASSKGETQYFGPGTRLLVL.

The V call is TRBV11-3, the J call TRBJ2-1; 10 bases fit TRBD2. Germline V gene lookup returns CDR1 SGHNT and CDR2 YENEEA. This CDR3 is built from 15 residues. Trimming at V came to 5 bases and at J to 8 bases, leaving 9 bases not matched to a gene. The CDR3 bases are TGTGCCAGCAGCGATGGGACTAGCGCCGGTGATGAGCAGTTCTTC. This gives the protein CASSDGTSAGDEQFF.

This sequence joins TRBV7-3 and TRBJ1-6, with 12 bases lining up with TRBD1. The CDR3 loop spans 15 amino acids. Germline V lookup: CDR1 SGHTA, CDR2 FQGTGA. V gave up 3 bases and J gave up 10 bases; unmatched junction bases: 4. CDR3 bases: TGTGCCAGCAGCTTGGGACAGGGGGCTGGCTCACCCCTCCACTTT. The encoded protein is CASSLGQGAGSPLHF. The full variable domain, in which reference TRBV7-3 and TRBJ1-6 provide the parts outside the CDR3, is GAGVSQTPSNKVTEKGKYVELRCDPISGHTALYWYRQSLGQGPEFLIYFQGTGAADDSGLPNDRFFAVRPEGSVSTLKIQRTERGDSAVYLCASSLGQGAGSPLHFGNGTRLTVT.

CDR3 coding DNA: TGTGCCAGCAGCCAAGAGAGTCCCCCACGCACAGATACGCAGTATTTT. Translating it yields CASSQESPPRTDTQYF. The chain links TRBV4-2 to TRBJ2-3; the D is unclear. Deletions cut 0 bases from V and 1 base from J, with 11 bases between. CDR1 is LGHNA, CDR2 YNFKEQ, per germline. The CDR3 loop spans 16 amino acids.

This chain links TRBV2 with TRBJ2-5; 13 bases match TRBD2. CDR1 and CDR2 (germline): SNHLY, FYNNEI. The CDR3 is 16 amino acids. Losses at the gene ends were 6 bases for V and 4 bases for J; bases not matched to a gene: 8. The CDR3 is CASRNPGLAGRETQYF. The CDR3 bases are TGTGCCAGCAGGAACCCGGGACTAGCGGGGCGAGAGACCCAGTACTTC.

The chain has TRBV5-1 and TRBJ2-5; D is perhaps TRBD2 (5 bases). The CDR3 runs 15 residues. Germline V gene sequence: CDR1 SGHRS, CDR2 YFSETQ. V lost 4 bases and J 5 bases, leaving 18 bases between the germline ends. CDR3: CASSPRLSGRETQYF. The CDR3 DNA reads as TGCGCCAGCAGCCCCAGACTAAGCGGACGGGAGACCCAGTACTTC. The variable domain in full, with the rest retrieved from reference TRBV5-1 and TRBJ2-5, is KAGVTQTPRYLIKTRGQQVTLSCSPISGHRSVSWYQQTPGQGLQFLFEYFSETQRNKGNFPGRFSGRQFSNSRSEMNVSTLELGDSALYLCASSPRLSGRETQYFGPGTRLLVL.

This clone was detected once. V usage is TRBV18 and J usage is TRBJ2-1; TRBD2 matches at 7 bases. The CDR3 totals 15 residues. Losses at the gene ends were 2 bases for V and 6 bases for J; bases not matched to a gene: 7. Per germline, CDR1 KGHSH and CDR2 LQKENI. CDR3 sequence: CASSPTNRTSNEQFF. The CDR3 bases are TGTGCCAGCTCACCAACGAATCGGACTAGCAATGAGCAGTTCTTC.

The gene calls are TRBV5-5 and TRBJ1-5, with 9 bases fitting TRBD1. The ends lost 2 bases at V and 4 bases at J; junction bases unmatched: 7. The CDR3 is 16 amino acids. The germline gives CDR1 SGHKS, CDR2 YYEKEE (reference sequence). This CDR3 is CASSLRQGVFNQPQHF. The CDR3 DNA is TGTGCCAGCAGCTTAAGACAGGGGGTGTTTAATCAGCCCCAGCATTTT.

The genes are TRBV6-6 and TRBJ2-7, with 8 bases identical to TRBD2. Trimming removed 0 bases from V and 3 bases from J; junction bases left unmatched: 7. Germline lookup yields CDR1 MNHNY and CDR2 SVGAGI (reference sequence). The CDR3 totals 16 residues. The CDR3 sequence: CASSYSGGRGGYEQYF. CDR3 DNA sequence: TGTGCCAGCAGTTACTCAGGCGGTCGGGGGGGCTACGAGCAGTACTTC.

As regards this clone: The same CDR3 can be traced to other DNA sequences in this sample. The chain recombines TRBV5-1 with TRBJ1-3; D remains unclear. V dropped 0 bases and J dropped 4 bases, with 8 bases sitting between them. The V gene's germline CDR1 is SGHRS and CDR2 YFSETQ. The CDR3 has 14 residues. CDR3 sequence: CASSLAGYGNTIYF. In DNA form, the CDR3 reads TGCGCCAGCAGCTTGGCAGGATACGGAAACACCATATATTTT.

The rearrangement uses TRBV7-9 and TRBJ2-6, with a possible D match to TRBD1 (5 bases). Trimming removed 5 bases at V and 2 bases at J, with 19 bases between. The CDR3 has 18 amino acids. Germline V gene sequence: CDR1 SEHNR, CDR2 FQNEAQ (reference sequence). CDR3 nucleotides: TGTGCCAGCAGCCCCTTAGGGGTGGCGCTTACTGGGGCCAACGTCCTGACTTTC. Residues: CASSPLGVALTGANVLTF.

The chain couples TRBV25-1 to TRBJ2-1, with D perhaps TRBD2 (6 bases). This CDR3 is built from 16 residues. V lost 5 bases and J lost 1, with 15 bases in between. Germline CDR1 MGHDK, CDR2 SYGVNS. The CDR3 is CASSPWGERSYNEQFF. DNA for the CDR3: TGTGCCAGCAGTCCCTGGGGGGAGAGGTCCTACAATGAGCAGTTCTTC.

For this clone: This is likely a read error, given that the CDR3 carries no conserved phenylalanine or tryptophan at its end. It is unclear where the CDR3 begins or ends on the DNA, so no DNA is shown, and the CDR3 is as TCRdb lists it. The chain employs TRBV7-3 and TRBJ1-1. Germline V lookup: CDR1 SGHTA, CDR2 FQGTGA. With termini counted, the CDR3 has 9 amino acids. The CDR3 is CASSTSGRD.

The chain combines TRBV2 with TRBJ2-7, with TRBD1 matching 10 bases. This CDR3 is built from 13 residues. Germline V gene sequence: CDR1 SNHLY, CDR2 FYNNEI. The trim removed 7 bases at V and 4 bases at J, leaving 4 bases unmatched. CDR3 DNA sequence: TGTGCCAGCATTACGGACAGGGGGTACGAGCAGTACTTC. Its protein product is CASITDRGYEQYF.

This chain links TRBV7-8 with TRBJ2-1; 13 nucleotides line up with TRBD2. The CDR3 runs to 16 residues. The ends lost 6 bases at V and 1 base at J; junction bases unmatched: 3. Germline CDR1 reads SGHVS; CDR2 reads FQNEAQ. CDR3 bases: TGTGCCAGCAGTTTACTAGCGGGAGGGTCCTACAATGAGCAGTTCTTC. It is translated as CASSLLAGGSYNEQFF.

V gene TRBV28 combines with J gene TRBJ2-1; the match to TRBD2 covers 10 bases. V lost 5 bases, J lost 5 bases, and 12 bases stayed unmatched. Germline assignment: CDR1 MDHEN and CDR2 SYDVKM. This CDR3 comprises 17 residues. CDR3 sequence: CASSPGLAETLNNEQFF. Here the CDR3 DNA reads TGTGCCAGCAGTCCCGGACTAGCGGAGACGTTAAACAATGAGCAGTTCTTC.